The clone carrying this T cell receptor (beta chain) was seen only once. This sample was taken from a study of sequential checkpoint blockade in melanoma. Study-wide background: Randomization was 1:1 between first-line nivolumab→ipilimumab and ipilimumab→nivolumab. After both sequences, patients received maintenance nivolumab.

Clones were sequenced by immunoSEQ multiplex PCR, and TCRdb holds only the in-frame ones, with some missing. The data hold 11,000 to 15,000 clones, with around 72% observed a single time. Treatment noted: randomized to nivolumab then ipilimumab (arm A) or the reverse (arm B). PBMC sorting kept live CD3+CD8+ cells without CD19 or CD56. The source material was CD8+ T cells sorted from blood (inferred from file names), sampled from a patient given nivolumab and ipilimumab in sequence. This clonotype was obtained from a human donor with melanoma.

CDR3 region: CASSATGSSYNEQFF. DNA of the CDR3: TGTGCCAGCAGCGCGACAGGGAGCTCCTACAATGAGCAGTTCTTC. The V call is TRBV7-9, the J call TRBJ2-1; 7 nucleotides match TRBD1. The CDR3 sequence is 15 residues long. The V gene end was trimmed by 5 bases and the J gene end by 0 bases; junction bases not matched to a gene: 4. From germline, CDR1 is SEHNR and CDR2 FQNEAQ (reference sequence).